The following is a T cell receptor beta chain sequence with its context. Its antigen has not been determined. The record has no base qualities; no much larger clone is one base away. Looking up the germline V gene yields CDR1 MNHEY and CDR2 SVGAGI. The CDR3, from cysteine to phenylalanine, totals 13 residues. Here the CDR3 DNA is all that survives: 39 bases in frame from base 1. The trim is 6 bases for V and 2 bases for J, with a gap of 10 bases between the germline ends. The immunoSEQ Assay, a bias-controlled multiplex PCR, was used to amplify TCRbeta CDR3 regions from genomic DNA. The original methods were these. Nucleated cell counts per sample were estimated from amplification of reference gene primers within the assay. To quantify the absolute abundance of each unique TCRbeta CDR3 rearrangement, sequence reads were collapsed and filtered. Productive Simpson clonality was computed per sample as the square root of Simpson's diversity index over productive rearrangements. In its TCRdb copy, this immuneACCESS table keeps in-frame sequences only and misses some clones. Where compared with another copy, unresolved V genes explain less than half of these, and the others have no known cause. That table supplies the V and J calls and clone size; D and trimming were determined from the DNA. The sample table contains some 140,000 clones; only one count was recorded for roughly 83% of them. About 12% of the sample rests with the top ten.

The data derive from a study of blood T cell repertoires in COVID-19 (dated by TCRdb to about 2020). About the full investigation: Samples from collaborators originated in the United States, Italy and Spain and spanned both the acute and convalescent phases of COVID-19. The prospective study material was composed of cDNA or gDNA derived from T cells, B-cell-depleted T cells, or PBMCs. The dataset comprised deeply sampled blood TCRbeta repertoires from subjects exposed to, actively infected with, or recovered from COVID-19. The repertoires were released in a freely available public database intended as a resource for research on the immune response to SARS-CoV-2. Samples came from the ongoing ImmuneRACE study (first 160 participants) plus 1,254 subjects from 6 global collaborators. The sample metadata nearly always contained a de-identified subject ID, COVID-19 status, age in years and sex. HLA class I and class II types, where available, came from metadata supplied by the sample provider rather than from assay-based typing.

One collaborating source in Seattle enrolled patients while the patients were actively infected and followed the patients over time throughout the course of disease. Whole blood was collected in K2EDTA tubes by collaborating institutions according to the institutions' own protocols. For TCRbeta analysis, collaborators shipped samples in one of three forms: frozen whole blood, isolated PBMCs, or DNA extracted from either of those sample types. What the study reported, not specific to this receptor: The amount of clinical and demographic metadata varied by source and participant and was provided uncurated.

The rearrangement joined TRBV6-5 to TRBJ1-1, and TRBD1 may be the D gene, going by 5 matching bases. What was sequenced was peripheral blood. The clonotype comes from an older woman with COVID-19, enrolled during active disease. The nucleotides are TGTGCCAGCAGCCTGACAGCTAACACTGAAGCTTTCTTT. It translates to CASSLTANTEAFF.